These 22 T cell receptor beta chains share one sample of origin, sequenced in a study of T cells in localized non-small cell lung cancer. Data came from immunoSEQ multiplex PCR; TCRdb stores just in-frame clones and leaves some out. The sample has 40,000 to 60,000 clones; 81% are singletons. The sequences come from peripheral blood mononuclear cells, collected before any cancer treatment. These receptors were obtained from a man aged 35-69 years with stage III lung adenocarcinoma.

This clone has only one observation. The chain couples TRBV7-3 to TRBJ2-1; possible D gene TRBD2, 7 bases. V dropped 0 bases and J dropped 6 bases, with 12 bases sitting between them. CDR3 length: 15 residues. Germline CDR1 and CDR2: SGHTA and FQGTGA. The chain's CDR3 is CASSLTPGEGNEQFF. The CDR3 DNA follows: TGTGCCAGCAGCTTAACGCCAGGGGAGGGCAATGAGCAGTTCTTC.

This clone was found once. V gene TRBV18 combines with J gene TRBJ2-7; D possibly uses TRBD1 or TRBD2 (5 bases each). CDR1 and CDR2 (germline): KGHSH, LQKENI. The CDR3 is 15 amino acids. V gave up 0 bases and J gave up 3 bases, with 12 bases separating them. The CDR3 reads CASSPPSRGNYEQYF. CDR3 nucleotides: TGTGCCAGCTCACCACCATCGAGGGGTAACTACGAGCAGTACTTC.

CDR3 sequence: CASSEWGQGSDTQYF. The CDR3 region has the DNA TGTGCCAGCAGTGAATGGGGACAGGGATCGGATACGCAGTATTTT. The chain employs TRBV2 and TRBJ2-3; 9 bases are shared with TRBD1. Trimming removed 2 bases from V and 6 bases from J; junction bases left unmatched: 6. Germline CDR1 is SNHLY and CDR2 is FYNNEI. The CDR3 sequence is 15 residues long.

The gene calls are TRBV7-2 and TRBJ2-5; TRBD2 matches at 8 bases. In germline, CDR1 is SGHTA, CDR2 FQGNSA. The ends lost 6 bases at V and 14 bases at J; junction bases unmatched: 20. The CDR3 covers 15 residues. The CDR3: CASSLSGGVAGPPYF. CDR3 DNA: TGTGCCAGCAGTTTATCCGGGGGGGTAGCTGGGCCTCCTTACTTC.

The rearrangement links TRBV2 to TRBJ2-2; D is ambiguous. CDR1 and CDR2 (germline): SNHLY, FYNNEI. The CDR3 extends over 14 amino acids. Trimming took off 3 bases at V and 0 bases at J, with 5 bases between the two ends. The CDR3 spells CASSDQANTGELFF. The DNA of the CDR3 is TGTGCCAGCAGTGACCAAGCGAACACCGGGGAGCTGTTTTTT.

The V and J genes are TRBV11-2 and TRBJ2-7; D is undetermined. Germline-derived CDR1 and CDR2 are SGHAT and FQNNGV. The ends were cut back, 5 bases at V and 3 bases at J, with 11 bases in the middle. The CDR3 loop spans 13 amino acids. This CDR3 is CASSLTPNYEQYF. CDR3 nucleotide sequence: TGTGCCAGCAGCCTGACACCTAACTACGAGCAGTACTTC.

The chain links TRBV5-1 to TRBJ2-7; D is ambiguous. The CDR3 has 15 amino acids. The V gene's germline CDR1 is SGHRS and CDR2 YFSETQ. The V and J ends lost 2 bases and 6 bases respectively, with 18 bases between them. The CDR3 nucleotides read TGCGCCAGCAGCTTCCATCGGGCCACGGGCTCCGAGCAGTACTTC. Amino acids: CASSFHRATGSEQYF.

The J gene is TRBJ2-1, the V gene TRBV5-1, with 11 bases lining up with TRBD2. Germline V gene lookup returns CDR1 SGHRS and CDR2 YFSETQ. The length of the CDR3 is 15 residues. The V and J ends lost 5 bases and 1 base, in that order; junction bases with no gene match: 2. The CDR3 nucleotides are TGCGCCAGCAGTCCTAGCGGGGGGTCCTACAATGAGCAGTTCTTC. Translating it yields CASSPSGGSYNEQFF.

V and J are TRBV6-5 and TRBJ2-7, with 7 bases lining up with TRBD1. There are 16 residues in the CDR3. Looked up from germline, CDR1 is MNHEY and CDR2 is SVGAGI. V lost 4 bases and J lost 0; bases outside the gene matches: 9. The CDR3 coding sequence is TGTGCCAGCAGTTTATTAGGACAGGACTTCTCCTACGAGCAGTACTTC. Translated: CASSLLGQDFSYEQYF.

The gene calls are TRBV27 and TRBJ1-1; 8 bases agree with TRBD1. Germline V CDR1 and CDR2: MNHEY, SMNVEV (reference sequence). J was trimmed by 1 base and V by 5 bases; bases with no gene match: 6. The CDR3 runs to 15 residues. The CDR3 DNA reads TGTGCCAGCAGTCCAAGACAGGGGAAGAACACTGAAGCTTTCTTT. This translates into CASSPRQGKNTEAFF.

V is TRBV4-1 and J is TRBJ2-5, with 10 bases that match TRBD2. Germline V gene data show CDR1 as MGHRA and CDR2 as YSYEKL. Germline trimming cut 2 bases from V and 1 base from J; bases unmatched to any gene: 7. This CDR3 has 17 amino acids. In DNA form, the CDR3 reads TGCGCCAGCAGCCAAAGTAGAATAGCGGGGGGCCAAGAGACCCAGTACTTC. This encodes CASSQSRIAGGQETQYF.

The V call is TRBV19, the J call TRBJ2-3; either TRBD1 or TRBD2 may fit D (6 bases each). Germline-derived CDR1 and CDR2 are LNHDA and SQIVND (reference sequence). Between the trimmed V and J ends, which lost 2 bases and 3 bases, there was a span of 12 bases. This CDR3 comprises 15 residues. CDR3 nucleotides: TGTGCCAGTAGTATACGGCAGGGGAGGACAGATACGCAGTATTTT. This encodes CASSIRQGRTDTQYF.

The chain combines TRBV7-2 with TRBJ2-1; 13 bases match TRBD2. V was clipped by 4 bases and J by 8 bases; unmatched bases: 11. Germline values: CDR1 SGHTA, CDR2 FQGNSA. This CDR3 is 17 amino acids long. The CDR3 coding sequence is TGTGCCAGCAGCTGGACCCTCACTAGCGGGGGGGCCTATGAGCAGTTCTTC. Translating it yields CASSWTLTSGGAYEQFF.

The chain uses TRBV5-1 and TRBJ1-1, with D tentatively TRBD1 (6 bases). CDR1 is SGHRS, CDR2 YFSETQ, per germline. Trimming stripped 4 bases from V and 2 bases from J, with 12 bases between. This CDR3 contains 14 residues. The CDR3 region is CASSLQQGNTEAFF. The CDR3 nucleotides are TGCGCCAGCAGCCTCCAACAGGGAAACACTGAAGCTTTCTTT.

The chain carries TRBV5-4 and TRBJ2-5; D uncertain. The CDR3 loop spans 13 amino acids. Germline CDR1 and CDR2: SGHNT and YYREEE (reference sequence). Trimming cost V 0 bases and J 2 bases, with 5 bases left between them. The DNA of the CDR3 is TGTGCCAGCAGCTTGGGCACACAAGAGACCCAGTACTTC. Protein sequence: CASSLGTQETQYF.

By frequency in the sample, this clone is medium-sized. The chain recombines TRBV7-8 with TRBJ2-1, with 11 bases that match TRBD2. This CDR3 region has 15 residues. Germline CDR1 reads SGHVS; CDR2 reads FQNEAQ. V was pared by 6 bases and J by 6 bases, with 7 bases of the junction left unmatched. CDR3 in DNA: TGTGCCAGCAGACCCGGGACTAGCGGATTCAATGAGCAGTTCTTC. It translates to CASRPGTSGFNEQFF. The whole variable domain, filled in from reference TRBV7-8 and TRBJ2-1, reads GAGVSQSPRYKVAKRGQDVALRCDPISGHVSLFWYQQALGQGPEFLTYFQNEAQLDKSGLPSDRFFAERPEGSVSTLKIQRTQQEDSAVYLCASRPGTSGFNEQFFGPGTRLTVL.

V and J are TRBV10-1 and TRBJ2-1; TRBD2 matches at 7 bases. The CDR3 length is 13 residues. After removal of 6 bases from V and 6 bases from J, the junction contained 5 bases not matched to a gene. Germline CDR1 reads WNHNN; CDR2 reads SYGVQD (reference sequence). This chain's CDR3 is CASRESGANEQFF. In DNA form, the CDR3 reads TGCGCCAGCAGGGAAAGCGGGGCCAATGAGCAGTTCTTC.

There are a few counts of this clone. V gene TRBV12-5 combines with J gene TRBJ2-1; D uncertain. The V gene's germline CDR1 is LGHNT and CDR2 FRNRAP. Trimming stripped 0 bases from V and 5 bases from J, with 17 bases between. CDR3 length: 17 amino acids. The CDR3 protein is CASGLVLTLLENNEQFF. CDR3 nucleotides: TGTGCTAGTGGTTTGGTACTCACCCTTTTGGAAAACAATGAGCAGTTCTTC.

In its sample, this clone was seen a few times. The V call is TRBV6-1, the J call TRBJ2-7, with TRBD1 matching 7 bases. Germline CDR1 reads MNHNS; CDR2 reads SASEGT. CDR3 length: 14 residues. V lost 6 bases to trimming and J lost 0 bases; unmatched junction nucleotides: 5. This CDR3 is CASSETGASYEQYF. CDR3 nucleotide sequence: TGTGCCAGCAGCGAAACAGGGGCCTCCTACGAGCAGTACTTC.

The genes are TRBV11-3 and TRBJ2-1; D is possibly TRBD2 (7 bases). V lost 1 base and J 8 bases, leaving 15 bases between the germline ends. Germline CDR1 reads SGHNT; CDR2 reads YENEEA. This CDR3 is built from 15 residues. Here the CDR3 reads CASSLGGGEFDEQFF. In DNA, the CDR3 is TGTGCCAGCAGCTTAGGAGGGGGGGAATTTGATGAGCAGTTCTTC.

About this clone itself: Relative to the germline gene, one junction end is altered; a read error may explain this. The V gene is TRBV5-1, the J gene TRBJ1-3; 7 bases map to TRBD1. The germline V gene has CDR1 SGHRS and CDR2 YFSETQ. The CDR3 runs to 14 residues. CDR3 in amino acids: CASRLDRTRWNIYF. CDR3 in DNA: TGCGCCAGCAGGTTGGACAGGACCCGATGGAACATATATTTT.

J is TRBJ2-7 and V is TRBV7-8; weak D call: TRBD2 (5 bases). The V end was cut by 0 bases, the J end by 5 bases, with 17 bases between. The germline gives CDR1 SGHVS, CDR2 FQNEAQ. This CDR3 has 16 amino acids. CDR3 DNA sequence: TGTGCCAGCAGCTTAGCGAGGGCAGATCGACGAAACGAGCAGTACTTC. The encoded protein is CASSLARADRRNEQYF.